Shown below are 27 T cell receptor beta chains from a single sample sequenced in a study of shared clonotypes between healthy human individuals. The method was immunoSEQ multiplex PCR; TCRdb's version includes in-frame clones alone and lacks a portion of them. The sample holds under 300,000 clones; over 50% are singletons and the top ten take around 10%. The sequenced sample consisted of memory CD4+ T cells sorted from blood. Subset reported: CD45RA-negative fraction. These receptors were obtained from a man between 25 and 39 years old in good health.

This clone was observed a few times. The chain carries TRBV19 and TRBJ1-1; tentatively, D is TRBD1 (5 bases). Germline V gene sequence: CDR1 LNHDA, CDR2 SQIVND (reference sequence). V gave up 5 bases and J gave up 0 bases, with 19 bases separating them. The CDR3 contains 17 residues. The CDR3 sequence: CASSPVQGGKMNTEAFF. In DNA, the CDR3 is TGTGCCAGTAGTCCGGTCCAGGGAGGGAAAATGAACACTGAAGCTTTCTTT.

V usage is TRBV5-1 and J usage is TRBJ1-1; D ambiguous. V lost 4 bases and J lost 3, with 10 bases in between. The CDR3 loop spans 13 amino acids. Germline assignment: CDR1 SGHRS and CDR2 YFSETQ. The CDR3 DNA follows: TGCGCCAGCAGCCGTGGAAGGGACACTGAAGCTTTCTTT. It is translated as CASSRGRDTEAFF.

The CDR3 loop is CASSLVPDDLREQFF. In DNA form, the CDR3 reads TGTGCCAGCAGCTTAGTCCCAGACGATTTGCGTGAGCAGTTCTTC. This sequence joins TRBV7-2 and TRBJ2-1; D unclear. CDR1 is SGHTA, CDR2 FQGNSA, per germline. Trimming left V 1 base short and J 9 bases short, with 16 bases between. The CDR3 is made up of 15 amino acids. The full variable domain, in which reference TRBV7-2 and TRBJ2-1 provide the parts outside the CDR3, is GAGVSQSPSNKVTEKGKDVELRCDPISGHTALYWYRQSLGQGLEFLIYFQGNSAPDKSGLPSDRFSAERTGGSVSTLTIQRTQQEDSAVYLCASSLVPDDLREQFFGPGTRLTVL.

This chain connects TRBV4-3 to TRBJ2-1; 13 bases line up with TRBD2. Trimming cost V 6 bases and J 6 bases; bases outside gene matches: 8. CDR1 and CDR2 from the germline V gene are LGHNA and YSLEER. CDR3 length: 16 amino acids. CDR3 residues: CASRLGLAGDGNEQFF. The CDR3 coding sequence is TGCGCCAGCAGACTTGGACTAGCGGGAGACGGCAATGAGCAGTTCTTC.

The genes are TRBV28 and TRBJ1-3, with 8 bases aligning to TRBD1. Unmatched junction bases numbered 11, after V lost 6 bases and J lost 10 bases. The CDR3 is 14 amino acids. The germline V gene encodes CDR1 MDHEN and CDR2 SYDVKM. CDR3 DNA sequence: TGTGCCAGCAGCCTTGGACAGGGTTTTGCGACCATATATTTT. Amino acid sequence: CASSLGQGFATIYF.

The CDR3 DNA sequence: TGTGCCAGTCGAGAGGGGGCCTCCCCCGCCTATGGCTACACCTTC. Amino acid sequence: CASREGASPAYGYTF. V is TRBV28 and J is TRBJ1-2, with TRBD1 matching 7 bases. Germline loops: CDR1 MDHEN, CDR2 SYDVKM. Trimming at V came to 9 bases and at J to 4 bases, leaving 14 bases not matched to a gene. CDR3 length: 15 amino acids.

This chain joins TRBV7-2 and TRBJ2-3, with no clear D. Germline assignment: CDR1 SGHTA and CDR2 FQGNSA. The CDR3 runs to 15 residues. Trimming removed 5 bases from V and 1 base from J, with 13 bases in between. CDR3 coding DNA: TGTGCCAGCAGCCAGTGGACCAGACGCACAGATACGCAGTATTTT. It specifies CASSQWTRRTDTQYF.

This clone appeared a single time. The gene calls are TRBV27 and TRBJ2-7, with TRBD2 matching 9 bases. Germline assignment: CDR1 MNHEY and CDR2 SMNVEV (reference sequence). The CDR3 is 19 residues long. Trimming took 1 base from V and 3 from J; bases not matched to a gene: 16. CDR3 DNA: TGTGCCAGCAGTTTATTGGGCGGGAGGGCGCACAATAAGGTCTACGAGCAGTACTTC. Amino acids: CASSLLGGRAHNKVYEQYF.

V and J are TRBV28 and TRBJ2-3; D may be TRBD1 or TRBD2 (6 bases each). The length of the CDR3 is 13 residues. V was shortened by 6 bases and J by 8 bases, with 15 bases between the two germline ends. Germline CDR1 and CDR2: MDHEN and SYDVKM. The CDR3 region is CASRLGGRGTQYF. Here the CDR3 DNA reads TGTGCCAGCAGGTTAGGGGGGCGCGGTACGCAGTATTTT.

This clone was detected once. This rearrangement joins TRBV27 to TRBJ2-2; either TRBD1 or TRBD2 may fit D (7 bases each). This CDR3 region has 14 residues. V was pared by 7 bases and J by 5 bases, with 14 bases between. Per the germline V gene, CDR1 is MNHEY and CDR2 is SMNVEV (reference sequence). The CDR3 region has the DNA TGTGCCAGCACCCAGGGGGGGAGAACCGGGGAGCTGTTTTTT. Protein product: CASTQGGRTGELFF.

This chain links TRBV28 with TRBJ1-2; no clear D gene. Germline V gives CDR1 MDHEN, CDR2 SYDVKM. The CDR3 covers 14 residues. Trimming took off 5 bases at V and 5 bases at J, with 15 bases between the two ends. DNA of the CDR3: TGTGCCAGCAGTCCAAGTGGGCAGACGTATGGCTACACCTTC. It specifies CASSPSGQTYGYTF.

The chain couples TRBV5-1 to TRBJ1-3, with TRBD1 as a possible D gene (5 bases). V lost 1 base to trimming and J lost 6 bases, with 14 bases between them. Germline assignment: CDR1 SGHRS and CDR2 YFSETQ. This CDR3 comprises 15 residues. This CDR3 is CASSLTAGIENTIYF. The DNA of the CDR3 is TGCGCCAGCAGCTTGACGGCAGGGATTGAAAACACCATATATTTT.

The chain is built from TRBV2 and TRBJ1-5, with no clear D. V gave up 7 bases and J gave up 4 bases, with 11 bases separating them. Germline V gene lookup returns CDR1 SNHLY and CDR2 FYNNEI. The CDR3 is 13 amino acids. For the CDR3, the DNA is TGTGCCAGCAAAACGGGTTGGAATCAGCCCCAGCATTTT. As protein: CASKTGWNQPQHF.

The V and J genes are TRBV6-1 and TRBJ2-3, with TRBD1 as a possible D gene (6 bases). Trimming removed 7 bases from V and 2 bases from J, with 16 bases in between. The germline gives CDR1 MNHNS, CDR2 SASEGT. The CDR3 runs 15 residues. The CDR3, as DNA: TGTGCCAGCAAGGGGGAAATAACTTTCACAGATACGCAGTATTTT. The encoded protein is CASKGEITFTDTQYF.

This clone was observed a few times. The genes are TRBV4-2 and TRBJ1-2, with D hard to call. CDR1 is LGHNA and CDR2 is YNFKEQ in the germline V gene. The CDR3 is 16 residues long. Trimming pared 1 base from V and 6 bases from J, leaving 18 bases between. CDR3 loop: CASSQAREQRLDGYTF. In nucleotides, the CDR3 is TGTGCCAGCAGCCAAGCTAGGGAACAAAGGCTTGATGGCTACACCTTC.

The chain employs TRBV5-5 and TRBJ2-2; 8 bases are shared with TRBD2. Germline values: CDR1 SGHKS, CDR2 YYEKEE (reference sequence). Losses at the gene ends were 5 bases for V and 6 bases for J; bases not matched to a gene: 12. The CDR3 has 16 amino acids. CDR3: CASRSREGPRAGELFF. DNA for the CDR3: TGTGCCAGCAGGTCCCGGGAGGGCCCTCGCGCCGGGGAGCTGTTTTTT. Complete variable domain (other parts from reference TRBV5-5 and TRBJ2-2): DAGVTQSPTHLIKTRGQQVTLRCSPISGHKSVSWYQQVLGQGPQFIFQYYEKEERGRGNFPDRFSARQFPNYSSELNVNALLLGDSALYLCASRSREGPRAGELFFGEGSRLTVL.

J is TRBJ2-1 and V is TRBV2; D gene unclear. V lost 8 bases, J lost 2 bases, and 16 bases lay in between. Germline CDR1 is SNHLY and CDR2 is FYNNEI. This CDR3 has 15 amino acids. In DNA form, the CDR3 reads TGTGCCAGCGGTAAAAGACTCTCTACCTACAATGAGCAGTTCTTC. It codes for CASGKRLSTYNEQFF.

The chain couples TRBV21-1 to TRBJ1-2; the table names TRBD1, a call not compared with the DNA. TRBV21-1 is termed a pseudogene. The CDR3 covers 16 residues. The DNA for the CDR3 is TGTGCCAGCAGCAAAGGCCATGGGCCCAGGGGGTATGGCTACACCTTC. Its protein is CASSKGHGPRGYGYTF.

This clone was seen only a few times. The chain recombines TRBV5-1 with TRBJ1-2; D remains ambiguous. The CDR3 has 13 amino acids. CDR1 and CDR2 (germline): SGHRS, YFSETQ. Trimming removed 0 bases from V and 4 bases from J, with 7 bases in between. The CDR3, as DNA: TGCGCCAGCAGCTTGGCCGGGAGCTATGGCTACACCTTC. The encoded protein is CASSLAGSYGYTF.

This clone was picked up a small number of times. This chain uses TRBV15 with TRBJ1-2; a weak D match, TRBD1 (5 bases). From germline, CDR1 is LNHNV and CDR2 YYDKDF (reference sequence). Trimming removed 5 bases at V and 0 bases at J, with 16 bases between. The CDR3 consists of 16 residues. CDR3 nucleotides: TGTGCCACCAGCGCCCGGACAACTCCATCTAACTATGGCTACACCTTC. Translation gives CATSARTTPSNYGYTF.

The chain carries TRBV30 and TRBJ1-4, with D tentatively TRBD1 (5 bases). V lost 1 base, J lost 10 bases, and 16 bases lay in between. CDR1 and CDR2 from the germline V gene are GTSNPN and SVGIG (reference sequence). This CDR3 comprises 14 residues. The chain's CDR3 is CAWSGPGAPGKLFF. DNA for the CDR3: TGTGCCTGGAGTGGACCTGGGGCGCCGGGAAAACTGTTTTTT.

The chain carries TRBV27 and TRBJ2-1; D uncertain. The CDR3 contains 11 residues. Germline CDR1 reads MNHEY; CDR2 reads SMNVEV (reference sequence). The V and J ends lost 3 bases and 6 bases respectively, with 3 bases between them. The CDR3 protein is CASSFGNEQFF. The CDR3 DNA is TGTGCCAGCAGTTTCGGCAATGAGCAGTTCTTC.

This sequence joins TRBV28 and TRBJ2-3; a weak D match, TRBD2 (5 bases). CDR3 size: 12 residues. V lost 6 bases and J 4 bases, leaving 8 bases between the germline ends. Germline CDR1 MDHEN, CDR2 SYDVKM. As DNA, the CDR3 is TGTGCCAGCAGGCCGAGGGCAGATACGCAGTATTTT. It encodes CASRPRADTQYF.

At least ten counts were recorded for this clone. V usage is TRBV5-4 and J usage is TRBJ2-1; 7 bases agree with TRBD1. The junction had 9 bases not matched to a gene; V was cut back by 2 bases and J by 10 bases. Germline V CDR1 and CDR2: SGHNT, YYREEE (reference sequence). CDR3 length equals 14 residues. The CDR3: CASSLERQGSEQFF. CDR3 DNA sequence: TGTGCCAGCAGCTTAGAGAGACAGGGAAGCGAGCAGTTCTTC.

This chain's CDR3 is CASSLADRGGSYEQYF. CDR3 in DNA: TGTGCCAGCAGCTTAGCGGACAGGGGGGGAAGCTACGAGCAGTACTTC. The chain is built from TRBV7-8 and TRBJ2-7; 10 positions match TRBD1. Trimming took 0 bases from V and 3 from J; bases not matched to a gene: 5. The CDR3 covers 16 residues. Germline CDR1 is SGHVS and CDR2 is FQNEAQ. Drawing the rest from reference TRBV7-8 and TRBJ2-7, the complete variable domain is GAGVSQSPRYKVAKRGQDVALRCDPISGHVSLFWYQQALGQGPEFLTYFQNEAQLDKSGLPSDRFFAERPEGSVSTLKIQRTQQEDSAVYLCASSLADRGGSYEQYFGPGTRLTVT.

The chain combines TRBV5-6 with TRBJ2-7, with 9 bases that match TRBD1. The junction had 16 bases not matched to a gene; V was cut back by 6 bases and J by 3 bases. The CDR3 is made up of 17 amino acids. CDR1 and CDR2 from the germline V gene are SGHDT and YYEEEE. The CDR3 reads CASTWRLTGTGIYEQYF. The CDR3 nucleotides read TGTGCCAGCACCTGGAGGCTGACCGGGACAGGGATCTACGAGCAGTACTTC. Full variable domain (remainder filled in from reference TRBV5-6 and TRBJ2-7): DAGVTQSPTHLIKTRGQQVTLRCSPKSGHDTVSWYQQALGQGPQFIFQYYEEEERQRGNFPDRFSGHQFPNYSSELNVNALLLGDSALYLCASTWRLTGTGIYEQYFGPGTRLTVT.

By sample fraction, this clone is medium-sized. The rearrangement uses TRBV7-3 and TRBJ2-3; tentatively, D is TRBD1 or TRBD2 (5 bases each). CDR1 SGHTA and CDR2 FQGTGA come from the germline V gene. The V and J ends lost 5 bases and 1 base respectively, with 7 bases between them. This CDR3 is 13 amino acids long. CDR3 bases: TGTGCCAGCAGCAGGGACGGCACAGATACGCAGTATTTT. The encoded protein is CASSRDGTDTQYF. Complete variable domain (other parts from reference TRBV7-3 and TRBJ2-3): GAGVSQTPSNKVTEKGKYVELRCDPISGHTALYWYRQSLGQGPEFLIYFQGTGAADDSGLPNDRFFAVRPEGSVSTLKIQRTERGDSAVYLCASSRDGTDTQYFGPGTRLTVL.